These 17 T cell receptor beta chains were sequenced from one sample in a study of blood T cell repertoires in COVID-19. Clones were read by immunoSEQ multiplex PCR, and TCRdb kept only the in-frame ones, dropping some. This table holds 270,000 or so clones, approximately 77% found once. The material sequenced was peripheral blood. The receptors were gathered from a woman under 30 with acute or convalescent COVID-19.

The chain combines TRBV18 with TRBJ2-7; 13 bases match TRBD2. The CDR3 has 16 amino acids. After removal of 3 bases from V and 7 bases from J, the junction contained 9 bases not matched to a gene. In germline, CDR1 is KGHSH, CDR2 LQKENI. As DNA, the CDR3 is TGTGCCAGCTCACCCTCAGGACTAGCGGGAGCGGGGGAGCAGTACTTC. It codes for CASSPSGLAGAGEQYF.

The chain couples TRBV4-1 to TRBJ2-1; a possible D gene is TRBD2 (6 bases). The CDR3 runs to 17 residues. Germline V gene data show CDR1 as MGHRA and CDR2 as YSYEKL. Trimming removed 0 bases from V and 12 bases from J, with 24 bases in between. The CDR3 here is CASSQDGAGRKPQVQFF. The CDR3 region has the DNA TGCGCCAGCAGCCAAGATGGGGCGGGACGAAAACCCCAAGTGCAGTTCTTC.

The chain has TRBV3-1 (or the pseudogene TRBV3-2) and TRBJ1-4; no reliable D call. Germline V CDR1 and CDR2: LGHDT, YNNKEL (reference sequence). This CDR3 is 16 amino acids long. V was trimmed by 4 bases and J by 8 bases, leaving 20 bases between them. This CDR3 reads CASSPNGAVRGEKLFF. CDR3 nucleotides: TGTGCCAGCAGCCCTAATGGAGCAGTACGAGGGGAAAAACTGTTTTTT.

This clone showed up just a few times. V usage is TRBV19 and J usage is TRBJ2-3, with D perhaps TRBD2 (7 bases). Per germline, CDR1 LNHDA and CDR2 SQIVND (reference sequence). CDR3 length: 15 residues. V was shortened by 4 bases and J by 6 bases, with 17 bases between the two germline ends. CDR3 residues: CASSTTSAQGDTQYF. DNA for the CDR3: TGTGCCAGTAGTACTACTAGCGCCCAGGGGGATACGCAGTATTTT.

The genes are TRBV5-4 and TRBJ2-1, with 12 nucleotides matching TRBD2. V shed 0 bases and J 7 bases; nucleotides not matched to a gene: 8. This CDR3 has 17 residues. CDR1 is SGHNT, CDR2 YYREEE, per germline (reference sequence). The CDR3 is CASSLVVLAGGSNEQFF. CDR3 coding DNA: TGTGCCAGCAGCTTGGTGGTACTAGCGGGAGGATCAAATGAGCAGTTCTTC.

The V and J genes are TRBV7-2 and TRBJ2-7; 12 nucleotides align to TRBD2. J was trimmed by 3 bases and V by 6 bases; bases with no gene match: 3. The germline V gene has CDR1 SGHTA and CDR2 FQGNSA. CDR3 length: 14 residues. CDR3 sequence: CASSTTSGSYEQYF. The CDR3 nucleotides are TGTGCCAGCAGTACGACTAGCGGGAGCTACGAGCAGTACTTC.

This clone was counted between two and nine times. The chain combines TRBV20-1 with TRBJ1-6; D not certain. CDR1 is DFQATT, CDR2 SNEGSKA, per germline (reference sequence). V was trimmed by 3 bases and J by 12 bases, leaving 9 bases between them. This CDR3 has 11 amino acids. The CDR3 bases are TGCAGTGCTAGGGTAGGCGGACCCCTCCACTTT. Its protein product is CSARVGGPLHF.

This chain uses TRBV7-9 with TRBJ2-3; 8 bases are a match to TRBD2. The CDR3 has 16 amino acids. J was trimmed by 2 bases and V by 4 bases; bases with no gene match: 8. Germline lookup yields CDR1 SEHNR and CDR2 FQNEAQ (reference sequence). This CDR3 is CASSYLLAAPTDTQYF. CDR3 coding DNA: TGTGCCAGCAGCTACCTACTAGCGGCCCCCACAGATACGCAGTATTTT.

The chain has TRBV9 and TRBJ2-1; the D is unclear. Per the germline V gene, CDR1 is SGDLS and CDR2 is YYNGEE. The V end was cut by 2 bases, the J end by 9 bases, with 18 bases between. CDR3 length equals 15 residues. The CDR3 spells CASSVLPQAAGEQFF. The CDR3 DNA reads TGTGCCAGCAGCGTCTTACCTCAGGCAGCCGGTGAGCAGTTCTTC.

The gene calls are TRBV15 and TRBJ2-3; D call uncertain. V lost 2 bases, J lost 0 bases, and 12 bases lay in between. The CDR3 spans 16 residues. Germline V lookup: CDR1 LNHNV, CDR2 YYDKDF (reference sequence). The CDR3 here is CATSRSSGGSTDTQYF. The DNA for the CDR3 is TGTGCCACCAGCAGATCTTCCGGCGGCAGCACAGATACGCAGTATTTT.

The CDR3 DNA is TGTGCCAGCAGCGTAGATGCGGGAGTTGAATACAATGAGCAGTTCTTC. Protein sequence: CASSVDAGVEYNEQFF. V usage is TRBV9 and J usage is TRBJ2-1; 7 bases agree with TRBD2. The CDR3 length is 16 residues. Per germline, CDR1 SGDLS and CDR2 YYNGEE. Trimming removed 0 bases from V and 4 bases from J; junction bases left unmatched: 7.

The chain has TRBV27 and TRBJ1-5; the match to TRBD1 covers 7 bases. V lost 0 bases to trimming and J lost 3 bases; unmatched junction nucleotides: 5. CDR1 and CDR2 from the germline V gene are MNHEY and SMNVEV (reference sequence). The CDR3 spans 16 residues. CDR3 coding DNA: TGTGCCAGCAGTTTATCTGCTGGACAGGTCAATCAGCCCCAGCATTTT. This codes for CASSLSAGQVNQPQHF.

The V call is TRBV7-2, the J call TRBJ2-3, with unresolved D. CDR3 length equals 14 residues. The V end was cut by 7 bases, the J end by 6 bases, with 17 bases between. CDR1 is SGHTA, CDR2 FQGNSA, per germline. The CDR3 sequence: CASITSLTKDTQYF. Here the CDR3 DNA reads TGTGCCAGCATAACGTCCCTAACTAAGGATACGCAGTATTTT.

The CDR3 sequence is CASSGTSAGTQYF. CDR3 DNA: TGTGCCAGCAGCGGTACTAGCGCCGGGACCCAGTACTTC. The genes are TRBV9 and TRBJ2-5; 7 bases align to TRBD2. Per germline, CDR1 SGDLS and CDR2 YYNGEE. V lost 3 bases to trimming and J lost 7 bases; unmatched junction nucleotides: 6. The CDR3 has 13 amino acids. The variable domain in full, with the rest retrieved from reference TRBV9 and TRBJ2-5, is DSGVTQTPKHLITATGQRVTLRCSPRSGDLSVYWYQQSLDQGLQFLIQYYNGEERAKGNILERFSAQQFPDLHSELNLSSLELGDSALYFCASSGTSAGTQYFGPGTRLLVL.

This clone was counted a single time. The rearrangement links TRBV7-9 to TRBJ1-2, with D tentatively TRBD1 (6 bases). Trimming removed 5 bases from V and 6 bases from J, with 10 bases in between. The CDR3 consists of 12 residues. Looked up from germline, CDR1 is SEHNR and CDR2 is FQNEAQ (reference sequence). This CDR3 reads CASSRQEDGYTF. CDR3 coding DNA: TGTGCCAGCAGCCGACAGGAGGATGGCTACACCTTC.

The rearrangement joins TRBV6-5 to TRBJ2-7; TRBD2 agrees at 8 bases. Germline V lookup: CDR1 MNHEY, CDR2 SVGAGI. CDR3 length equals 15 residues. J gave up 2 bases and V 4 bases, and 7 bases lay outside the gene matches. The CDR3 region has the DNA TGTGCCAGCAGTTCTGATAGCGGGAACCCCTACGAGCAGTACTTC. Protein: CASSSDSGNPYEQYF.

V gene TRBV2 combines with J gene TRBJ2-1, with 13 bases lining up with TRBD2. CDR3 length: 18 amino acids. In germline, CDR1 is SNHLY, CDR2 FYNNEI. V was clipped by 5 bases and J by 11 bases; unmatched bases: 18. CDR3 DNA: TGTGCCAGCAGTCAACAAGGTTCCGGGACTAGCGGGATTGGGAAGCAGTTCTTC. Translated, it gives CASSQQGSGTSGIGKQFF.